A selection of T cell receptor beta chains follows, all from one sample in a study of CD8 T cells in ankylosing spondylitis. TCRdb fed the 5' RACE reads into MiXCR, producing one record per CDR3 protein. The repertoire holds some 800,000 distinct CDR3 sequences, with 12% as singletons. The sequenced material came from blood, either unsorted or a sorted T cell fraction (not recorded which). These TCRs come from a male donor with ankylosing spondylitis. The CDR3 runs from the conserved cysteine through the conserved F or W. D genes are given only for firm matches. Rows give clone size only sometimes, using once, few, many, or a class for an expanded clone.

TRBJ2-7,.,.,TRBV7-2,CASSRSLPPYEQYF,TGTGCCAGCAGCCGGTCCCTCCCCCCCTACGAGCAGTACTTC
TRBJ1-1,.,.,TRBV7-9,CASSLTNSWGTEAFF,TGTGCCAGCAGCTTAACTAACTCCTGGGGCACTGAAGCTTTCTTT
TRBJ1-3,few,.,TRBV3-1,CASSQGWDPSGNTIYF,TGTGCCAGCAGCCAAGGGTGGGACCCCTCTGGAAACACCATATATTTT
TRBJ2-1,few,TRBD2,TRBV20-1,CSAERLAGRSNEQFF,TGCAGTGCCGAGCGGCTAGCGGGACGGTCCAATGAGCAGTTCTTC
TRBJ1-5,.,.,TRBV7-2,CASSLQRGNQPQHF,TGTGCCAGCAGCCTACAGAGAGGCAATCAGCCCCAGCATTTT
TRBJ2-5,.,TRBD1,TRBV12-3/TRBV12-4,CASSRIGQGAETQYF,TGTGCCAGCAGTCGGATCGGACAGGGGGCGGAGACCCAGTACTTC
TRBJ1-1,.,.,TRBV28,CASRSPGGNTEAFF,TGTGCCAGCAGATCACCTGGGGGAAACACTGAAGCTTTCTTT
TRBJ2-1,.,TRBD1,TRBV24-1,CATSDPAPGQTNEQFF,TGTGCCACCAGTGACCCTGCTCCGGGACAGACTAATGAGCAGTTCTTC
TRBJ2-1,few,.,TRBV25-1,CASSEYPNLFF,TGTGCCAGCAGTGAATATCCAAACCTCTTCTTC
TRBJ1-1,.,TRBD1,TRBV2,CASTGTGRNTEAFF,TGTGCCAGCACTGGGACAGGGCGGAACACTGAAGCTTTCTTT
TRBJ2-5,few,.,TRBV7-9,CASSVPGVTQYF,TGTGCCAGCAGCGTCCCAGGGGTGACCCAGTACTTC
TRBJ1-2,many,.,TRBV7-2,CASSLLRVANYGYTF,TGTGCCAGCAGCCTGTTGAGGGTAGCTAACTATGGCTACACCTTC
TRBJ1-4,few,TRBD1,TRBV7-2,CASRRGAGGWSFEKLFF,TGTGCCAGCAGGAGGGGGGCAGGGGGTTGGTCTTTCGAAAAACTGTTTTTT
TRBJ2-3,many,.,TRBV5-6,CASSLLTNTDTQYF,TGTGCCAGCAGCTTGTTAACAAACACAGATACGCAGTATTTT
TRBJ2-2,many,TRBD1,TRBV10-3,CAISELGDRNTGELFF,TGTGCCATCAGTGAGCTGGGGGACAGAAACACCGGGGAGCTGTTTTTT
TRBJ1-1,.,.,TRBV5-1,CASRKATMNTEAFF,TGCGCCAGCAGAAAAGCAACCATGAACACTGAAGCTTTCTTT
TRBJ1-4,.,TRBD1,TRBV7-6,CASSGQGDEKLFF,TGTGCCAGCAGCGGACAGGGAGATGAAAAACTGTTTTTT
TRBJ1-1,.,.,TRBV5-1,CASTASVGTEAFF,TGCGCCAGCACGGCTTCCGTGGGCACTGAAGCTTTCTTT
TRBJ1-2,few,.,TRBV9,CASQVNYGYTF,TGTGCCAGCCAGGTTAACTATGGCTACACCTTC
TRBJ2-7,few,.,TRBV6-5,CASSYVGASDEQYF,TGTGCCAGCAGTTATGTAGGGGCTAGCGACGAGCAGTACTTC
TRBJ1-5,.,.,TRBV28,CASLMANQPQHF,TGTGCCAGCCTCATGGCCAATCAGCCCCAGCATTTT
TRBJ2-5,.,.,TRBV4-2,CASSRRPRRSEETQYF,TGTGCCAGCAGCCGGCGGCCGCGGAGGAGTGAAGAGACCCAGTACTTC
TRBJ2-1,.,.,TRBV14,CASPSLGGREGYNEQFF,TGTGCCAGCCCCAGCCTAGGAGGACGGGAAGGGTACAATGAGCAGTTCTTC
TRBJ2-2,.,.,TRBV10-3,CAISELVGSTGELFF,TGTGCCATCAGTGAGTTAGTAGGGTCCACCGGGGAGCTGTTTTTT
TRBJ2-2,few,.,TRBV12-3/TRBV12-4,CASALGNTGTGELFF,TGTGCCAGTGCACTCGGGAATACAGGGACCGGGGAGCTGTTTTTT
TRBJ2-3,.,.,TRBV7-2,CASSSTDRDTQYF,TGTGCCAGCAGCTCGACCGACAGAGATACGCAGTATTTT
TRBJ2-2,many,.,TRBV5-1,CASSLALLTTGELFF,TGCGCCAGCAGCTTGGCCCTCTTGACGACCGGGGAGCTGTTTTTT
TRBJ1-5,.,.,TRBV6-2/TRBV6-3,CASRRHGKSNQPQHF,TGTGCCAGCAGGCGGCATGGAAAGAGCAATCAGCCCCAGCATTTT
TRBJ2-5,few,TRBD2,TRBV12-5,CASGLYLAGRRETQYF,TGTGCTAGTGGTTTGTATCTAGCGGGAAGGCGGGAGACCCAGTACTTC
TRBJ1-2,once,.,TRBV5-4,CASRKEADGYTF,TGTGCCAGCAGGAAGGAAGCGGATGGCTACACCTTC
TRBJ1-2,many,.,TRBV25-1,CASSTTGFGYTF,TGTGCCAGCAGTACCACCGGGTTTGGCTACACCTTC
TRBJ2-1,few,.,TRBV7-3,CASSGGRTVRRIWDNEQFF,TGTGCCAGCAGCGGGGGCCGGACAGTGAGACGGATTTGGGACAATGAGCAGTTCTTC
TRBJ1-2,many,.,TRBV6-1,CASNPGHPNYGYTF,TGTGCCAGCAATCCGGGACATCCTAACTATGGCTACACCTTC
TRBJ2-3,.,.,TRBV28,CASRNLLGTSTDTQYF,TGTGCCAGCAGGAACCTCCTAGGGACTAGCACAGATACGCAGTATTTT
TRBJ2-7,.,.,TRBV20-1,CSARDPSASSYEQYF,TGCAGTGCTAGAGACCCCAGCGCAAGCTCCTACGAGCAGTACTTC
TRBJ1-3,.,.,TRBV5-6,CASGPGLPGRGSGNTIYF,TGTGCCAGCGGCCCCGGGCTCCCCGGCCGCGGCTCTGGAAACACCATATATTTT
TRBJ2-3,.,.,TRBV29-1,CSVVDYVDTQYF,TGCAGCGTTGTGGACTACGTGGATACGCAGTATTTT
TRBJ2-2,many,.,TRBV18,CASSPTGTSRSAANTGELFF,TGTGCCAGCTCACCAACAGGTACTTCTCGGTCTGCCGCGAACACCGGGGAGCTGTTTTTT
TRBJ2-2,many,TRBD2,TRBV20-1,CSARTTSGRANGELFF,TGCAGTGCTAGGACGACTAGCGGGAGGGCCAACGGGGAGCTGTTTTTT
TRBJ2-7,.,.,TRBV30,CAWSVWGIDEQYF,TGTGCCTGGAGTGTCTGGGGAATCGACGAGCAGTACTTC
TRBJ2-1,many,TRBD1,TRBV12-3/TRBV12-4,CASSPRQGVSYNEQFF,TGTGCCAGCAGTCCCCGTCAGGGGGTCTCCTACAATGAGCAGTTCTTC
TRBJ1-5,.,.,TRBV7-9,CASSLSAALNQPQHF,TGTGCCAGCAGCTTAAGTGCGGCTCTAAATCAGCCCCAGCATTTT
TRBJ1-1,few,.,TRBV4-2,CASSQDSLTRPEAFF,TGTGCCAGCAGCCAAGATTCGCTCACACGACCTGAAGCTTTCTTT
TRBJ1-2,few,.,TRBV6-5,CASSYSTGHSNYGYTF,TGTGCCAGCAGTTACTCGACGGGACACTCAAACTATGGCTACACCTTC
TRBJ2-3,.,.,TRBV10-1,CASSEVGVAQYF,TGCGCCAGCAGTGAAGTAGGGGTAGCGCAGTATTTT
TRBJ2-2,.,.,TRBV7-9,CASSFMGSADTGELFF,TGTGCCAGCAGCTTTATGGGTAGCGCGGACACCGGGGAGCTGTTTTTT
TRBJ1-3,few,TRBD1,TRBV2,CASSWTGGVRTGNTIYF,TGTGCCAGCAGTTGGACAGGGGGCGTGCGGACTGGAAACACCATATATTTT
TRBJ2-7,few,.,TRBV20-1,CSARGSGQGQYF,TGCAGTGCTAGAGGATCAGGTCAGGGGCAGTACTTC
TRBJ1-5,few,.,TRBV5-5,CASTLGPGTSNQPQHF,TGTGCCAGCACCTTGGGCCCGGGAACGAGCAATCAGCCCCAGCATTTT
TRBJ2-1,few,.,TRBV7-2,CASSILGEVYNEQFF,TGTGCCAGCAGCATACTCGGAGAGGTCTACAATGAGCAGTTCTTC
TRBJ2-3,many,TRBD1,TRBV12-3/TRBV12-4,CASSQRRTGGKDTQYF,TGTGCCAGCAGTCAACGCCGGACAGGGGGCAAAGATACGCAGTATTTT
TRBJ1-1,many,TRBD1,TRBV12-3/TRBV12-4,CASSPGTGGLNTEAFF,TGTGCCAGCAGTCCCGGGACAGGGGGCTTGAACACTGAAGCTTTCTTT